Below, 8 T cell receptor beta chains from the same sample are listed, as sequenced in a study of blood T cell repertoires in COVID-19. Profiled with immunoSEQ multiplex PCR; TCRdb holds only in-frame clones, not every one. The sample holds about 26,000 clones, roughly 66% seen once. Sequenced material: peripheral blood. Receptor source: a man aged 55-75 years with active or convalescent COVID-19.

J is TRBJ2-2 and V is TRBV7-9, with 10 nucleotides matching TRBD2. The CDR3 runs 18 residues. Germline CDR1 reads SEHNR; CDR2 reads FQNEAQ (reference sequence). The J segment lost 0 bases and the V segment lost 1 base, leaving 5 bases of the junction unmatched. CDR3 DNA: TGTGCCAGCAGCTTAGAGGGTACTAGCGGGGCGAACACCGGGGAGCTGTTTTTT. This translates into CASSLEGTSGANTGELFF. Variable domain in full (rest from reference TRBV7-9 and TRBJ2-2): DTGVSQNPRHKITKRGQNVTFRCDPISEHNRLYWYRQTLGQGPEFLTYFQNEAQLEKSRLLSDRFSAERPKGSFSTLEIQRTEQGDSAMYLCASSLEGTSGANTGELFFGEGSRLTVL.

The rearrangement uses TRBV27 and TRBJ2-1; 14 bases are a match to TRBD2. The CDR3 extends over 15 amino acids. Germline V gives CDR1 MNHEY, CDR2 SMNVEV (reference sequence). Germline trimming cut 2 bases from V and 9 bases from J; bases unmatched to any gene: 3. The CDR3 sequence is CASSLGTSGGSEQFF. The CDR3 DNA sequence: TGTGCCAGCAGTTTAGGGACTAGCGGGGGTAGTGAGCAGTTCTTC.

This clone has only one observation. The V call is TRBV2, the J call TRBJ2-2; 7 nucleotides agree with TRBD2. Germline assignment: CDR1 SNHLY and CDR2 FYNNEI. The CDR3 totals 15 residues. The trim removed 4 bases at V and 7 bases at J, leaving 9 bases unmatched. CDR3 coding DNA: TGTGCCAGCAGTGTAGCGGGCAGCATAAGCGGGGAGCTGTTTTTT. It codes for CASSVAGSISGELFF.

This clone appeared once. The chain uses TRBV11-2 and TRBJ2-1; TRBD2 agrees at 8 bases. CDR3 size: 15 residues. Germline values: CDR1 SGHAT, CDR2 FQNNGV. With 1 base clipped from V and 5 bases from J, the junction kept 4 bases outside the gene matches. Here the CDR3 reads CASSLGRGGNNEQFF. Here the CDR3 DNA reads TGTGCCAGCAGCTTAGGTCGGGGGGGGAACAATGAGCAGTTCTTC. The entire variable domain, with the rest obtained from reference TRBV11-2 and TRBJ2-1, is as follows: EAGVAQSPRYKIIEKRQSVAFWCNPISGHATLYWYQQILGQGPKLLIQFQNNGVVDDSQLPKDRFSAERLKGVDSTLKIQPAKLEDSAVYLCASSLGRGGNNEQFFGPGTRLTVL.

The rearrangement joins TRBV4-2 to TRBJ1-6; D gene unclear. The CDR3 length is 13 residues. With 7 bases removed from V and 9 bases from J, the gap between germline ends came to 13 bases. Germline V gives CDR1 LGHNA, CDR2 YNFKEQ. CDR3 DNA: TGTGCCAGCACCCCCGACGGGAGTTCACCCCTCCACTTT. Amino acids: CASTPDGSSPLHF.

The rearrangement joins TRBV2 to TRBJ2-5, with a possible D match to TRBD2 (5 bases). Germline V gives CDR1 SNHLY, CDR2 FYNNEI. V shed 6 bases and J shed 2 bases, with 13 bases lying between them. This CDR3 contains 14 residues. This CDR3 reads CASSPLDYQETQYF. The CDR3 DNA follows: TGTGCCAGCAGCCCCCTAGACTATCAAGAGACCCAGTACTTC.

V and J are TRBV18 and TRBJ1-1; 8 nucleotides agree with TRBD1. This CDR3 is built from 11 residues. Germline-derived CDR1 and CDR2 are KGHSH and LQKENI. With V trimmed by 6 bases and J by 11 bases, 5 bases remained unmatched. The CDR3 is CASSPDREAFF. Written as DNA, the CDR3 is TGTGCCAGCTCTCCGGACAGGGAGGCTTTCTTT.

The chain combines TRBV12-5 with TRBJ2-3, with TRBD2 matching over 16 bases. CDR3 length: 17 residues. The V segment lost 3 bases and the J segment 4 bases; nucleotides outside the gene matches: 4. Per germline, CDR1 LGHNT and CDR2 FRNRAP. This CDR3 reads CASGFGGTSGGADTQYF. The CDR3 DNA is TGTGCTAGTGGTTTCGGAGGGACTAGCGGGGGGGCAGATACGCAGTATTTT.